This TCR beta chain was recovered during a study of long-term antiretroviral therapy in people with HIV. Per germline, CDR1 SGHDT and CDR2 YYEEEE. The CDR3 runs to 15 residues. Between the trimmed V and J ends, which lost 4 bases and 2 bases, there was a span of 16 bases. PBMC samples from each donor numbered at least one pre-ART and at least two post-ART. At the survey level, the v3.0 immunoSEQ assay was run. Some clones are missing from TCRdb's copy, which holds only in-frame ones; the method was immunoSEQ multiplex PCR. The data contain tens of thousands of clones, 80% to 90% of them seen just once; the ten biggest clones take up 3% to 4%. Regarding the study as a whole: Controls exceeded HIV repertoires in CDR3 length range. Those clones which expanded before ART made up the dominant part of the repertoire at all time points.

Concerning this clone itself: The antigen is undetermined.

This specimen consisted of unsorted PBMCs, obtained 1.9 years after starting antiretroviral therapy. The V gene is TRBV5-6, the J gene TRBJ2-7, with D tentatively TRBD1 (5 bases). This receptor was taken from a woman between 50 and 59 years old with HIV. The CDR3 nucleotides read TGTGCCAGCAGCGACTCCGACAGAGCTACCTACGAGCAGTACTTC. Its protein product is CASSDSDRATYEQYF.